The 12 T cell receptor beta chains presented below share a single source sample, sequenced in a study of shared T cell receptors in the human thymus. Clones were sequenced by immunoSEQ multiplex PCR, and TCRdb holds only the in-frame ones, with some missing. The sample lists under 700,000 clones; approximately 80% were seen once. The same sample was also studied in work on human thymus T cells.

Source material: thymocytes. Receptors originate from a boy under two years old with a congenital heart defect.

V usage is TRBV4-2 and J usage is TRBJ2-7; perhaps TRBD2 as D (6 bases). The V end lost 4 bases, the J end lost 6 bases, and 16 bases lay between the germline ends. The CDR3 is 14 amino acids. Germline V lookup: CDR1 LGHNA, CDR2 YNFKEQ. The CDR3: CASSLTRRSAEQYF. The CDR3 DNA sequence: TGTGCCAGCAGCCTGACTAGAAGGTCCGCCGAGCAGTACTTC.

V and J are TRBV25-1 and TRBJ2-5; D possibly corresponds to TRBD1 (5 bases). TRBJ2-7 explains the end of the DNA better; the J call may be wrong. The CDR3 spans 11 residues. CDR1 is MGHDK and CDR2 is SYGVNS in the germline V gene. The CDR3 region has the DNA TGTGCCGTCATGGGGCCCTACGAGCAGTACTTC. It codes for CAVMGPYEQYF.

The chain recombines TRBV10-1 with TRBJ2-3, with 7 nucleotides matching TRBD2. From germline, CDR1 is WNHNN and CDR2 SYGVQD (reference sequence). The J segment lost 1 base and the V segment lost 3 bases, leaving 4 bases of the junction unmatched. This CDR3 spans 15 amino acids. CDR3 nucleotides: TGCGCCAGCAGTGATGGGGGGGAGGGCACAGATACGCAGTATTTT. It encodes CASSDGGEGTDTQYF.

V is TRBV6-4 and J is TRBJ2-7; possible D gene TRBD1, 5 bases. The length of the CDR3 is 15 residues. V lost 8 bases to trimming and J lost 0 bases, with 17 bases between them. CDR1 and CDR2 from the germline V gene are MRHNA and SNTAGT. The CDR3 coding sequence is TGTGCCAGCCTCCTTGGGGCCTCATCCTCCTACGAGCAGTACTTC. Translated, it gives CASLLGASSSYEQYF.

This rearrangement joins TRBV28 to TRBJ1-2, with TRBD1 matching 7 bases. The CDR3 is 20 amino acids. The junction had 27 bases not matched to a gene; V was cut back by 6 bases and J by 5 bases. Germline V gives CDR1 MDHEN, CDR2 SYDVKM. The CDR3 loop reads CASSPPVPGQINQTFYGYTF. CDR3 in DNA: TGTGCCAGCAGCCCACCCGTTCCGGGACAGATTAACCAAACCTTTTATGGCTACACCTTC.

The chain uses TRBV5-1 and TRBJ1-1; weak D call: TRBD1 (5 bases). The V and J ends lost 3 bases and 11 bases respectively, with 17 bases between them. Germline values: CDR1 SGHRS, CDR2 YFSETQ. This CDR3 contains 13 residues. For the CDR3, the DNA is TGCGCCAGCAGCTCCGACCACCCGGGGGATGCTTTCTTT. Encoded protein: CASSSDHPGDAFF.

The chain carries TRBV27 and TRBJ2-1; D gene uncertain. V dropped 6 bases and J dropped 4 bases, with 19 bases sitting between them. This CDR3 contains 16 residues. Per the germline V gene, CDR1 is MNHEY and CDR2 is SMNVEV (reference sequence). CDR3 region: CASRPPCPQRYNEQFF. CDR3 bases: TGTGCCAGCAGACCGCCGTGCCCCCAGAGGTACAATGAGCAGTTCTTC.

The genes are TRBV7-2 and TRBJ2-1, with 9 bases aligning to TRBD2. After removal of 0 bases from V and 6 bases from J, the junction contained 9 bases not matched to a gene. Germline CDR1 reads SGHTA; CDR2 reads FQGNSA. The CDR3 is made up of 17 amino acids. The chain's CDR3 is CASSLAFPSGIGNEQFF. The CDR3 DNA sequence: TGTGCCAGCAGCTTAGCCTTTCCTAGCGGGATTGGCAATGAGCAGTTCTTC.

This chain uses TRBV27 with TRBJ1-4; the D gene is possibly TRBD1 (5 bases). With 5 bases removed from V and 8 bases from J, the gap between germline ends came to 12 bases. In germline, CDR1 is MNHEY, CDR2 SMNVEV (reference sequence). The CDR3 runs 13 residues. The CDR3 loop is CASSAPDSEKLFF. CDR3 in DNA: TGTGCCAGCAGTGCCCCCGACAGCGAAAAACTGTTTTTT.

The V and J genes are TRBV7-2 and TRBJ1-3; weak D call: TRBD1 (6 bases). Trimming cost V 4 bases and J 0 bases, with 16 bases left between them. The CDR3 has 17 residues. Germline loops: CDR1 SGHTA, CDR2 FQGNSA. The CDR3 region is CASSSDRSIGSGNTIYF. Here the CDR3 DNA reads TGTGCCAGCAGCTCAGACAGGTCCATTGGCTCTGGAAACACCATATATTTT.

The V call is TRBV5-4, the J call TRBJ1-1, with 7 bases aligning to TRBD1. This CDR3 is 17 amino acids long. Germline V CDR1 and CDR2: SGHNT, YYREEE (reference sequence). The ends lost 10 bases at V and 6 bases at J; junction bases unmatched: 24. The CDR3 bases are TGTGCCTCTCACCCGGGGGACTTGGACAGGAATTACGCTGAAGCTTTCTTT. Its protein product is CASHPGDLDRNYAEAFF. The full variable domain, in which reference TRBV5-4 and TRBJ1-1 provide the parts outside the CDR3, is ETGVTQSPTHLIKTRGQQVTLRCSSQSGHNTVSWYQQALGQGPQFIFQYYREEENGRGNFPPRFSGLQFPNYSSELNVNALELDDSALYLCASHPGDLDRNYAEAFFGQGTRLTVV.

CDR3 nucleotides: TGTGCCAGCAGGGAGACTCGCACAGATACGCAGTATTTT. Translation gives CASRETRTDTQYF. The chain uses TRBV6-5 and TRBJ2-3; the D is unclear. Trimming cost V 6 bases and J 1 base, with 8 bases left between them. The CDR3 spans 13 residues. In germline, CDR1 is MNHEY, CDR2 SVGAGI.